This TCR beta chain emerged from a study of shared clonotypes between healthy human individuals. In the study overall: The donors, a couple of women and a few men, were aged 18 to 49.

Sorted-subset replicate PCR reactions contained 150 to 200 ng DNA, corresponding to about 30,000 T cell genomes. TCRdb's table, derived via immunoSEQ multiplex PCR, lists solely in-frame clones and lacks some. Of around 2.1 million clones listed, 85% to 95% are singletons. Naive CD8 cells were CD45RO-negative, positively selected for CCR7, excluding terminally differentiated effector memory CD45RA+ cells. Those who donated were healthy HIV-negative adults, with no recent acute infections or vaccinations reported. From germline, CDR1 is LGHNA and CDR2 YSLEER. The CDR3 is made up of 17 amino acids. With 0 bases removed from V and 0 bases from J, the gap between germline ends came to 12 bases.

Sample: naive CD8+ T cells from PBMCs. The gene calls are TRBV4-3 and TRBJ1-3, with a possible D match to TRBD1 (6 bases). This TCR was sampled from a man aged 18 to 29 in good health. Some clones in this sample may be carry-over from other donors' samples. The CDR3 nucleotides read TGCGCCAGCAGCCAAGAACTCGAAGGGGGCTCTGGAAACACCATATATTTT. Protein product: CASSQELEGGSGNTIYF.